This TCR beta chain is drawn from a study of blood T cell repertoires in COVID-19. Looking at the study overall: Specimens from acute and convalescent COVID-19 originated in the United States, Italy and Spain. T cells, B-cell-depleted T cells, or PBMCs supplied cDNA or gDNA.

The cohort comprised adults aged about 18 to 100 years residing in 20 to 30 US areas. Cohort 3 recovery required two negative PCRs, clearance, or symptom resolution. TCRdb keeps only in-frame clones here, not all; method: immunoSEQ multiplex PCR. This table has a few hundred thousand clones, roughly 90% appearing once. This CDR3 region has 14 residues. Per the germline V gene, CDR1 is SGHTA and CDR2 is FQGNSA. The ends were cut back, 0 bases at V and 5 bases at J, with 10 bases in the middle. The clonotype comes from a woman aged 25-40 years who had recovered from COVID-19. Material: PBMCs or T cells enriched from blood (not recorded which). The chain couples TRBV7-2 to TRBJ2-5; D perhaps matches TRBD1 (5 bases). As DNA, the CDR3 is TGTGCCAGCAGCTTAGCTGGGGCCGTGGAGACCCAGTACTTC. It translates to CASSLAGAVETQYF.